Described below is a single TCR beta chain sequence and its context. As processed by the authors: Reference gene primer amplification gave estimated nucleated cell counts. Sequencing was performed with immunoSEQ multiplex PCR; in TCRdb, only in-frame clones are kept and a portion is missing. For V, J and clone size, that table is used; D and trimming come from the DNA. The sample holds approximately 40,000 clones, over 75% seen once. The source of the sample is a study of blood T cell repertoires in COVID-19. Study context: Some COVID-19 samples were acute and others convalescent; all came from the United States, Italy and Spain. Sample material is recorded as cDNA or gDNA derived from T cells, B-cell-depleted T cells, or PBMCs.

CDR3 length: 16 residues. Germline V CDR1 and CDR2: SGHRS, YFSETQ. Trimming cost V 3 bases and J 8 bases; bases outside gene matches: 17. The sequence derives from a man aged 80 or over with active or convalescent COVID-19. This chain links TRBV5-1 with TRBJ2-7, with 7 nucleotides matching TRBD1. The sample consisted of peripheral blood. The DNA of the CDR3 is TGCGCCAGCAGCTGGGGGCGGACAGGCCTGGATACGAAGCAGTACTTC. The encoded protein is CASSWGRTGLDTKQYF.